These T cell receptor beta chains were read from a single sample in a study of shared clonotypes between healthy human individuals. Measured with immunoSEQ multiplex PCR; TCRdb has only the in-frame clones, and not every one. The sample has 2 million to 2.5 million clones; approximately 94% are singletons. The source material was naive CD4+ T cells sorted from blood. The receptor set was obtained from a young man in good health. CDR3s include the opening cysteine and the closing phenylalanine or tryptophan. A D gene is named only where the DNA matches it firmly. The size of a clone is reported for some rows only, either as once, few or many, or as a class for expanded clones.

clone size,D gene,J gene,V gene,CDR3 DNA,CDR3 protein
.,.,TRBJ2-7,TRBV27,TGTGCCAGCAGTTTCCCGGACGGGATCGCGCACTTC,CASSFPDGIAHF
.,.,TRBJ2-1,TRBV30,TGTGCCTGGAGTGGTGTTAGCGGATCCTACAATGAGCAGTTCTTC,CAWSGVSGSYNEQFF
.,TRBD1,TRBJ2-2,TRBV28,TGTGCCAGCAGTCAAAGCCGGGACAGGGAGGGCGGGGAGCTGTTTTTT,CASSQSRDREGGELFF
.,.,TRBJ1-1,TRBV6-1,TGTGCCAGCAGTGACTTGGGGTATGGCACTGAAGCTTTCTTT,CASSDLGYGTEAFF
.,.,TRBJ2-5,TRBV29-1,TGCAGCTCCCAAGAACAGGGAGAGACCCAGTACTTC,CSSQEQGETQYF
.,.,TRBJ2-7,TRBV2,TGTGCCAGCAGTGTACCAACAGGGTACGAGCAGTACTTC,CASSVPTGYEQYF
.,TRBD1,TRBJ1-2,TRBV19,TGTGCCAGTAGTAGGACAGGGAGCTATGGCTACACCTTC,CASSRTGSYGYTF
.,.,TRBJ1-2,TRBV5-1,TGCGCCAGCAGTTACCCGGCAGGGACTCTAGACCCGAGCTACACCTTC,CASSYPAGTLDPSYTF
.,TRBD2,TRBJ2-1,TRBV10-3,TGTGCCATCAGTGAGTATGACCTAGCGGGAGACAATGAGCAGTTCTTC,CAISEYDLAGDNEQFF
.,.,TRBJ1-2,TRBV7-6,TGTGCCAGCAGCTTCGATAGGACAGCCAACTATGGCTACACCTTC,CASSFDRTANYGYTF
.,.,TRBJ1-1,TRBV29-1,TGCAGCGTCGCGGGACGACTGGGCACTGAAGCTTTCTTT,CSVAGRLGTEAFF
.,.,TRBJ1-6,TRBV7-2,TGTGCCAGCAGCCCATATGGGCCGATAGCAAATTCACCCCTCCACTTT,CASSPYGPIANSPLHF
.,TRBD2,TRBJ2-7,TRBV15,TGTGCCACCAGCAGACCTGGTAGGGTAGCGGGACCCTTTTACGAGCAGTACTTC,CATSRPGRVAGPFYEQYF
.,.,TRBJ2-5,TRBV2,TGTGCCAGCAGGAGGGAGACCCAGTACTTC,CASRRETQYF
.,.,TRBJ2-2,TRBV2,TGTGCCAGCAGTGCGGACAGCCCCGGGGAGCTGTTTTTT,CASSADSPGELFF
once,.,TRBJ1-5,TRBV10-2,TGCGCCAGCAGCCGACCCGGGCAGCCCCAGCATTTT,CASSRPGQPQHF
.,.,TRBJ2-5,TRBV25-1,TGTGCCAGCAGTGAATCGAGAGGGAGAGGGGAGACCCAGTACTTC,CASSESRGRGETQYF
.,.,TRBJ2-7,TRBV5-1,TGCGCCAGCAGCCCCGACTCGTTATACGAGCAGTACTTC,CASSPDSLYEQYF
.,.,TRBJ1-3,TRBV19,TGTGCCAGTAGGGGCGGAGGAAACACCATATATTTT,CASRGGGNTIYF
.,.,TRBJ1-3,TRBV25-1,TGTGCCAGCAGTGAATTAGGGACGGATGGAAACACCATATATTTT,CASSELGTDGNTIYF
.,TRBD2,TRBJ2-7,TRBV5-5,TGTGCCAGCAGCTTAAGAGCGGGGGGCGGCTACGAGCAGTACTTC,CASSLRAGGGYEQYF
.,.,TRBJ2-3,TRBV4-1,TGCGCCAGCAGCCAACGTGGCCTTAGCACAGATACGCAGTATTTT,CASSQRGLSTDTQYF
.,.,TRBJ2-2,TRBV5-1,TGCGCCAGCAGCTTGGATCGGGCCGGGGAGCTGTTTTTT,CASSLDRAGELFF
once,.,TRBJ2-3,TRBV19,TGTGCCAGTAGTCCGACCCAGATTAGCACAGATACGCAGTATTTT,CASSPTQISTDTQYF